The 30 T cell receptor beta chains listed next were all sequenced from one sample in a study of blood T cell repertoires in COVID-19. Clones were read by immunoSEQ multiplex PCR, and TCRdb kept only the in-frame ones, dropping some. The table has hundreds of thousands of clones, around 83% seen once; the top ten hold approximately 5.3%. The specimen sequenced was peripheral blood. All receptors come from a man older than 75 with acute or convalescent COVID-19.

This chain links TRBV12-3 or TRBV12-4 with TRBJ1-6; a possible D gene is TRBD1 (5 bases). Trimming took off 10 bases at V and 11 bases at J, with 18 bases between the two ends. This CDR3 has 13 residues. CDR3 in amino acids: CATSREGKAPLHF. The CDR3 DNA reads TGTGCCACCTCTCGGGAGGGGAAGGCACCCCTCCACTTT.

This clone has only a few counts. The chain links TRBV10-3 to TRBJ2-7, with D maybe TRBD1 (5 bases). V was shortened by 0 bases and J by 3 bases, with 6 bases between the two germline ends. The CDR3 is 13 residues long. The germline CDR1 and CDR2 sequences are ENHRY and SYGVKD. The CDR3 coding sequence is TGTGCCATCAGTGAGTCAGGGGTCTACGAGCAGTACTTC. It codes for CAISESGVYEQYF.

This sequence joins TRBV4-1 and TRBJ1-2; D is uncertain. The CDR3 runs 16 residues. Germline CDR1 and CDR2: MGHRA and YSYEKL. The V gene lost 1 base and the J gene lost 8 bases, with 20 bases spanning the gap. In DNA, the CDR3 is TGCGCCAGCAGCCAAGCGTTACGCGGCCGCTCGGGAGGCTACACCTTC. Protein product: CASSQALRGRSGGYTF.

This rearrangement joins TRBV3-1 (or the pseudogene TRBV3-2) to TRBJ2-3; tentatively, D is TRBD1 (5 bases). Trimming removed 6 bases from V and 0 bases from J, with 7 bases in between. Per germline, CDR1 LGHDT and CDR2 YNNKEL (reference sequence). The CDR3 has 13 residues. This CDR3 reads CASRDSSTDTQYF. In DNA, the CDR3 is TGTGCCAGCAGAGACAGCAGCACAGATACGCAGTATTTT.

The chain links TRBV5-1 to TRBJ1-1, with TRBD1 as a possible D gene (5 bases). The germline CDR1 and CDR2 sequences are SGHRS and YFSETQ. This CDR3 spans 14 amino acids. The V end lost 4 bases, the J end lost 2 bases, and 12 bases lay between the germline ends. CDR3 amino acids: CASSPDQGNTEAFF. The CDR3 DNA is TGCGCCAGCAGCCCGGATCAGGGCAACACTGAAGCTTTCTTT.

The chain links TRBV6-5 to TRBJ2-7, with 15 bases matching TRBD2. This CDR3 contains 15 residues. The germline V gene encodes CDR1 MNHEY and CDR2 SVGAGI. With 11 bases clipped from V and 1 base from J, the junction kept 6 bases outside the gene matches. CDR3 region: CAAGTSGGPSYEQYF. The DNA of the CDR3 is TGTGCCGCTGGGACTAGCGGGGGGCCTTCCTACGAGCAGTACTTC.

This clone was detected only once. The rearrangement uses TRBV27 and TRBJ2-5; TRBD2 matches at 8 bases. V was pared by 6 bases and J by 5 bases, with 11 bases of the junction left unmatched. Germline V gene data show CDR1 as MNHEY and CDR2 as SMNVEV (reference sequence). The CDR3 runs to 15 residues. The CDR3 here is CASSPETSASETQYF. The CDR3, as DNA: TGTGCCAGCAGCCCTGAGACTAGCGCTAGCGAGACCCAGTACTTC.

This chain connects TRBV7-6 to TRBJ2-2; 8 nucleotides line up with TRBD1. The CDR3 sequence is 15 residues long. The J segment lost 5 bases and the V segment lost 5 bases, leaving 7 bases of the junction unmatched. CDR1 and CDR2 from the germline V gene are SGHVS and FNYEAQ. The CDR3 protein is CASSDRQGKTGELFF. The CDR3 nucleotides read TGTGCCAGCAGCGACAGACAGGGGAAGACCGGGGAGCTGTTTTTT.

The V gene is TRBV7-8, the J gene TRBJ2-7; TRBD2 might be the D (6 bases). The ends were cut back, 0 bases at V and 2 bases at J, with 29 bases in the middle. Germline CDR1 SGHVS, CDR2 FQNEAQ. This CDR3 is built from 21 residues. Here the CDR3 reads CASSLAIGRRGFRTDTYEQYF. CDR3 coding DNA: TGTGCCAGCAGCTTAGCGATAGGGAGGCGGGGCTTCAGGACGGACACCTACGAGCAGTACTTC.

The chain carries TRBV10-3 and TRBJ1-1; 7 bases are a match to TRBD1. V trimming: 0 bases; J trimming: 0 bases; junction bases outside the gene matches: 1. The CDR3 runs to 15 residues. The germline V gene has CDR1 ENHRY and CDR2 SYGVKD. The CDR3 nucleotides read TGTGCCATCAGTGAGTCGACAGGGATGAACACTGAAGCTTTCTTT. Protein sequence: CAISESTGMNTEAFF.

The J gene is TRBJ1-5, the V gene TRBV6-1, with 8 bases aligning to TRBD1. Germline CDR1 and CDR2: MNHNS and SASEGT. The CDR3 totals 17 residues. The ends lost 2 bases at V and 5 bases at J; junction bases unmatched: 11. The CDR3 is CASSERTGSRDDQPQHF. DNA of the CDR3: TGTGCCAGCAGTGAAAGGACAGGGTCCAGAGACGATCAGCCCCAGCATTTT.

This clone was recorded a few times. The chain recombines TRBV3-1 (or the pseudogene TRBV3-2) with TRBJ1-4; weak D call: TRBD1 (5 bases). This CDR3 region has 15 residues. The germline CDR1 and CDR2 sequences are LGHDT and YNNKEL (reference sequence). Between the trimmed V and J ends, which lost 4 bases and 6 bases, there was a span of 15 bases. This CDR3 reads CASSRQGLWDEKLFF. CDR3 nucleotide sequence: TGTGCCAGCAGCCGGCAGGGACTCTGGGATGAAAAACTGTTTTTT.

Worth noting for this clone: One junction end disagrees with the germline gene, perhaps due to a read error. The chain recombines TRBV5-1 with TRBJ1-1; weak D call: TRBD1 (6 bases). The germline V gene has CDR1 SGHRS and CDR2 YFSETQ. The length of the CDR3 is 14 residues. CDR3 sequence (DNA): TGCGCCAGCAGTTTGGGGGGCGCCGAAACTGAAGCTTTCTTT. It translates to CASSLGGAETEAFF.

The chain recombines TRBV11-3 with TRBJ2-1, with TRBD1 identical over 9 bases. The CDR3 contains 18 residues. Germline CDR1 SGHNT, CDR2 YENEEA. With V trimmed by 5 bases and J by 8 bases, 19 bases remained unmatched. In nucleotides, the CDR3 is TGTGCCAGCAGCCCGGGACAGGGTAGCGTTGAAATGGGGGATGAGCAGTTCTTC. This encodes CASSPGQGSVEMGDEQFF.

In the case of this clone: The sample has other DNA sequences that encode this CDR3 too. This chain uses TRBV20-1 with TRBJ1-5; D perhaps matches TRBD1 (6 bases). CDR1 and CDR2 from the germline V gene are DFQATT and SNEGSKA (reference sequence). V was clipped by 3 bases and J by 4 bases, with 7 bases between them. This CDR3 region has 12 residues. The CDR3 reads CSASTGNQPQHF. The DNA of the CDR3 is TGCAGTGCTAGTACAGGGAATCAGCCCCAGCATTTT.

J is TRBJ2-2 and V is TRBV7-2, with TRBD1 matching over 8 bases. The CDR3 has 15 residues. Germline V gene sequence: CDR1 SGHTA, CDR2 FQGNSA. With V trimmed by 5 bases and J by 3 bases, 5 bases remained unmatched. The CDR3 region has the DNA TGTGCCAGCAGCCCAAGGACAGGGTACACCGGGGAGCTGTTTTTT. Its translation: CASSPRTGYTGELFF.

In nucleotides, the CDR3 is TGTGCCAGCAGCATCCGACTAGCGGGTTCGGAGACCCAGTACTTC. This encodes CASSIRLAGSETQYF. V gene TRBV14 combines with J gene TRBJ2-5; 10 positions match TRBD2. This CDR3 spans 15 amino acids. Germline CDR1 and CDR2: SGHDN and FVKESK. V shed 5 bases and J 5 bases; nucleotides not matched to a gene: 8.

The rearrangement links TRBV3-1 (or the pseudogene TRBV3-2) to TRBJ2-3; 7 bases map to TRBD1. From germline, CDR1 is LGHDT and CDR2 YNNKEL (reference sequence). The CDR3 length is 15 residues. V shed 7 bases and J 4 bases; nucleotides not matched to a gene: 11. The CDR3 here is CASNRYRGAPDTQYF. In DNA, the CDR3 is TGTGCCAGCAATAGGTACAGGGGCGCCCCAGATACGCAGTATTTT.

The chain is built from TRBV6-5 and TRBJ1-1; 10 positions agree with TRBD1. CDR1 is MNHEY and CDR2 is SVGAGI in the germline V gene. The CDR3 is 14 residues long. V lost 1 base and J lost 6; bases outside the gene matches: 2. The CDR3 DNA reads TGTGCCAGCAGTTACTTAGGACAGGGGGCTGAAGCTTTCTTT. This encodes CASSYLGQGAEAFF.

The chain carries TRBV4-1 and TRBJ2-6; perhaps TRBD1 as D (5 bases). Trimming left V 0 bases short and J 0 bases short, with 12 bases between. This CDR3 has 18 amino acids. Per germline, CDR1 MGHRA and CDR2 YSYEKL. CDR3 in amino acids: CASSQDRAFNSGANVLTF. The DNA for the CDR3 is TGCGCCAGCAGCCAAGACAGGGCTTTTAACTCTGGGGCCAACGTCCTGACTTTC.

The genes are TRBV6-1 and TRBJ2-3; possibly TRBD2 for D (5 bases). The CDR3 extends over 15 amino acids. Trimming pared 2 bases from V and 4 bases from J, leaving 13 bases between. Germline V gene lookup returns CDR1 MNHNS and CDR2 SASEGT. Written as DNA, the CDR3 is TGTGCCAGCAGTGAAAGTACTAGTTGGCCAGATACGCAGTATTTT. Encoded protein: CASSESTSWPDTQYF.

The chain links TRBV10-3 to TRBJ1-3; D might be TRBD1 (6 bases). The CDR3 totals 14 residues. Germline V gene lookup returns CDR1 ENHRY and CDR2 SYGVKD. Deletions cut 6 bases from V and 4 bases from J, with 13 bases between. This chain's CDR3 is CAIRGTTKGNTIYF. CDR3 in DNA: TGTGCCATCAGGGGGACAACAAAAGGAAACACCATATATTTT.

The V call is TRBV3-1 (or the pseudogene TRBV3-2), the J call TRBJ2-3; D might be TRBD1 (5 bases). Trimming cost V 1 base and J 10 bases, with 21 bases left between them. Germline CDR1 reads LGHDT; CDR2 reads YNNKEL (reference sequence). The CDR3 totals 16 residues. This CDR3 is CASSQVGARGVGSQYF. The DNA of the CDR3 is TGTGCCAGCAGCCAAGTAGGGGCTAGAGGTGTTGGATCGCAGTATTTT.

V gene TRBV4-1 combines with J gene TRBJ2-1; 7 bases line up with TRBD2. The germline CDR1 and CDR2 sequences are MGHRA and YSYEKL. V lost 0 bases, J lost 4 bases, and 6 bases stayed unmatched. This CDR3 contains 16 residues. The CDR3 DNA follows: TGCGCCAGCAGCCAAGATACAGCGGGGCCTTACAATGAGCAGTTCTTC. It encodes CASSQDTAGPYNEQFF.

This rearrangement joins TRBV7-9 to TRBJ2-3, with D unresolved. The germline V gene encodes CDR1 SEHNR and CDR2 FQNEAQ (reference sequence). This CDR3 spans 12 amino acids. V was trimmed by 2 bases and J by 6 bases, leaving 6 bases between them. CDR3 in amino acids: CASSLSWDTQYF. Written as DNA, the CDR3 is TGTGCCAGCAGCTTAAGCTGGGATACGCAGTATTTT.

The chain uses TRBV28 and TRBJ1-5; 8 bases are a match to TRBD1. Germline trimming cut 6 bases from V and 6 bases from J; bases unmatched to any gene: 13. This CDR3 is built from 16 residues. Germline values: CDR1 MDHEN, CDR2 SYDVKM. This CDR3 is CASRQNGQGGFQPQHF. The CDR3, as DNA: TGTGCCAGCAGACAAAACGGACAGGGAGGCTTTCAGCCCCAGCATTTT. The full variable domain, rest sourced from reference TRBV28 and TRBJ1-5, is DVKVTQSSRYLVKRTGEKVFLECVQDMDHENMFWYRQDPGLGLRLIYFSYDVKMKEKGDIPEGYSVSREKKERFSLILESASTNQTSMYLCASRQNGQGGFQPQHFGDGTRLSIL.

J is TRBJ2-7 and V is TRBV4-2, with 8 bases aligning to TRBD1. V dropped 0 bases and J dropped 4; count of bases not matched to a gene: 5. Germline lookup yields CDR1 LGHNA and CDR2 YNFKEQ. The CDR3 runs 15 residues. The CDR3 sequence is CASSQESGGGYEQYF. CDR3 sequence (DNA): TGTGCCAGCAGCCAAGAATCAGGGGGCGGGTACGAGCAGTACTTC.

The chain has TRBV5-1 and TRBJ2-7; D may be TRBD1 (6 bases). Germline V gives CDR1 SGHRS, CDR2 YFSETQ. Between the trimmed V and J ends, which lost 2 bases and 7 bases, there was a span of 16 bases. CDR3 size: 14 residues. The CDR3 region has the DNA TGCGCCAGCAGCTTAACCGGGACAATGGGAGAGCAGTACTTC. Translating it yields CASSLTGTMGEQYF.

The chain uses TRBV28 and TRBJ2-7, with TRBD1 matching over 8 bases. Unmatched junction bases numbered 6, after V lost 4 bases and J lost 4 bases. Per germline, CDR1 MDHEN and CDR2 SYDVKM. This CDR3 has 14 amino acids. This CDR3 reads CASSSATGAYEQYF. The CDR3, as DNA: TGTGCCAGCAGTTCCGCGACAGGGGCATACGAGCAGTACTTC. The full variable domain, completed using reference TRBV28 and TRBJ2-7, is DVKVTQSSRYLVKRTGEKVFLECVQDMDHENMFWYRQDPGLGLRLIYFSYDVKMKEKGDIPEGYSVSREKKERFSLILESASTNQTSMYLCASSSATGAYEQYFGPGTRLTVT.

In DNA form, the CDR3 reads TGCAGCGTTGGGACAGGGGACCGCGAGCAGTACTTC. This codes for CSVGTGDREQYF. The chain employs TRBV29-1 and TRBJ2-7, with 9 bases identical to TRBD1. The CDR3 is 12 amino acids. CDR1 and CDR2 from the germline V gene are SQVTM and ANQGSEA. The ends lost 4 bases at V and 6 bases at J; junction bases unmatched: 4.